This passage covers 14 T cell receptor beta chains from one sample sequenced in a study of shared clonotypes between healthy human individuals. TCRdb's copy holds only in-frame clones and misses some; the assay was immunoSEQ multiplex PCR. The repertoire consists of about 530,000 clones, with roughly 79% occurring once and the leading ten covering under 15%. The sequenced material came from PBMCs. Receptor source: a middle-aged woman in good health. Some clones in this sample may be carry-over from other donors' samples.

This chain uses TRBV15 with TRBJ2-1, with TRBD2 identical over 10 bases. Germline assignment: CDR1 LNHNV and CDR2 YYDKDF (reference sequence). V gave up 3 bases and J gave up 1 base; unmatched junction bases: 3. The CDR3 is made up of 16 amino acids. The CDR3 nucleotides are TGTGCCACCAGCAGGTCACTAGCGGGGTCCTACAATGAGCAGTTCTTC. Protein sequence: CATSRSLAGSYNEQFF.

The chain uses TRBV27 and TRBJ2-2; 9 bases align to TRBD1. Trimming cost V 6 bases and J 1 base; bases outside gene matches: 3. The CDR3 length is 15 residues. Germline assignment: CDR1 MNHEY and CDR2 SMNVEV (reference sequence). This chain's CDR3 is CASRRDRENTGELFF. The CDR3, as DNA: TGTGCCAGCAGACGGGACAGGGAGAACACCGGGGAGCTGTTTTTT.

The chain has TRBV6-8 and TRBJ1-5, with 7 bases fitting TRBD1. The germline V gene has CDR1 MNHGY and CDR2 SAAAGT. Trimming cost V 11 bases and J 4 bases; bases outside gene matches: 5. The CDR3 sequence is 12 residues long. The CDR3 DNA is TGTGCCGGTTCACAGGGGAATCAGCCCCAGCATTTT. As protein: CAGSQGNQPQHF.

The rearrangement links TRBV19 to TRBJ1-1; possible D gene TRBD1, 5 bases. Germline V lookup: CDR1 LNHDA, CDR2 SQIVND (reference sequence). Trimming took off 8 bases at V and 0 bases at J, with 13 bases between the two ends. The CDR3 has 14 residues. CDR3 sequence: CASSEGRVNTEAFF. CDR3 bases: TGTGCCAGTTCCGAGGGCAGGGTGAACACTGAAGCTTTCTTT.

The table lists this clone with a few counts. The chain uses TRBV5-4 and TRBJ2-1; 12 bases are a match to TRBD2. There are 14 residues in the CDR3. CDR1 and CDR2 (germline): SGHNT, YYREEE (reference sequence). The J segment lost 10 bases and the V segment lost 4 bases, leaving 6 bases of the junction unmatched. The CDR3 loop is CASSPGTSGLEQFF. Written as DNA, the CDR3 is TGTGCCAGCAGCCCTGGGACTAGCGGGCTGGAGCAGTTCTTC.

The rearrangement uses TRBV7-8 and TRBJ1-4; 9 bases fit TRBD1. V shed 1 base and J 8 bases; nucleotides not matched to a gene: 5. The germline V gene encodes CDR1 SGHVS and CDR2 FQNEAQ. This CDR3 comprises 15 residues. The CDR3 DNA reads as TGTGCCAGCAGCTTAGGGGGGACAGGGTACGAAAAACTGTTTTTT. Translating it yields CASSLGGTGYEKLFF.

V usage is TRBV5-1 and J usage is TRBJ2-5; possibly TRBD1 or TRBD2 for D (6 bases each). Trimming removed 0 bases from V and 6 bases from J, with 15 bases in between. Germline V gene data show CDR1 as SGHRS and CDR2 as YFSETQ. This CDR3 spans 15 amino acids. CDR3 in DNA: TGCGCCAGCAGCTTGGCGCGGGACACGAGGCAGACCCAGTACTTC. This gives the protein CASSLARDTRQTQYF.

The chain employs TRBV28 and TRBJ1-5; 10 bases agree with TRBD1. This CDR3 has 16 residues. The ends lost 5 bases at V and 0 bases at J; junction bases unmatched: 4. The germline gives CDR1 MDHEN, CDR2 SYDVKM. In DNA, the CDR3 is TGTGCCAGCAGTCAATGGGACAGGGGTAGCAATCAGCCCCAGCATTTT. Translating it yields CASSQWDRGSNQPQHF.

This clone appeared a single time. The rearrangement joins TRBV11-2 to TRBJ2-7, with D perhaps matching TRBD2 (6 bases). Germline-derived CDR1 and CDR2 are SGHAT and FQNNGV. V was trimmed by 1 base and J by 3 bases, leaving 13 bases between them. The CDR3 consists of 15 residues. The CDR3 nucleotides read TGTGCCAGCAGCTTAGGGCGGGGCTCGGGCTACGAGCAGTACTTC. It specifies CASSLGRGSGYEQYF.

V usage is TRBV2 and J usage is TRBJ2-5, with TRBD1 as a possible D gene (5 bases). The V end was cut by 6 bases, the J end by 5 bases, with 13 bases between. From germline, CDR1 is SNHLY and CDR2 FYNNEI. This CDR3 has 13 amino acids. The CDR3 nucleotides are TGTGCCAGCAGCCCGGCAGGGTGGGAGACCCAGTACTTC. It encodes CASSPAGWETQYF.

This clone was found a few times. CDR3 bases: TGTGCCAGCAGTTTCGGGACACAGAACACTGAAGCTTTCTTT. Encoded protein: CASSFGTQNTEAFF. The V call is TRBV2, the J call TRBJ1-1; D is possibly TRBD1 (6 bases). This CDR3 is built from 14 residues. CDR1 is SNHLY, CDR2 FYNNEI, per germline. The germline V and J ends were trimmed by 5 bases and 1 base, with 11 bases remaining between them.

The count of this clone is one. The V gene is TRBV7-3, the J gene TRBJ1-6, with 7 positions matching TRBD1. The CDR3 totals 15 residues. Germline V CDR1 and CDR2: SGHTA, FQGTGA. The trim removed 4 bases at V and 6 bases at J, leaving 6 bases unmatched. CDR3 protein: CASSYSGQPNSPLHF. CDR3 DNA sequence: TGTGCCAGCAGCTACTCGGGACAGCCTAATTCACCCCTCCACTTT. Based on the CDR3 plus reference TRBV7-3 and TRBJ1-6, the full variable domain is GAGVSQTPSNKVTEKGKYVELRCDPISGHTALYWYRQSLGQGPEFLIYFQGTGAADDSGLPNDRFFAVRPEGSVSTLKIQRTERGDSAVYLCASSYSGQPNSPLHFGNGTRLTVT.

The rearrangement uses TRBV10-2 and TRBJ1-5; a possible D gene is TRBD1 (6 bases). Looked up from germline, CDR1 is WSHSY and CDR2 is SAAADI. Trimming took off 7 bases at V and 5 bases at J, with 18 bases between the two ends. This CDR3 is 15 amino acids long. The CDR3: CASKPSGGLDQPQHF. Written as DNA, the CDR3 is TGCGCCAGCAAGCCCTCGGGGGGCCTGGATCAGCCCCAGCATTTT.

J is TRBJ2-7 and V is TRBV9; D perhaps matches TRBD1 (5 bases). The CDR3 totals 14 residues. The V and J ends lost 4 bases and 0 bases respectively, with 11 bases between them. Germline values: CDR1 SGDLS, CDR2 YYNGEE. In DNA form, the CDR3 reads TGTGCCAGCAGCATACAGGAAAGCTCCTACGAGCAGTACTTC. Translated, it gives CASSIQESSYEQYF.